This T cell receptor beta chain was identified during a study of control samples from healthy donors and cancer patients. Germline loops: CDR1 MNHNS, CDR2 SASEGT. This CDR3 has 15 residues. Trimming took off 3 bases at V and 2 bases at J, with 11 bases between the two ends. Clones were sequenced by immunoSEQ multiplex PCR, and TCRdb holds only the in-frame ones, with some missing. Of about 180,000 clones in the sample, 90% were seen once. Sequencing was done on a sample of blood. The chain combines TRBV6-1 with TRBJ1-5, with D possibly TRBD1 on 6 matching bases. The clonotype comes from a woman aged 50 to 65 in good health. The DNA of the CDR3 is TGTGCCAGCAGTGAGCAGGGGTCTCGCAATCAGCCCCAGCATTTT. Encoded protein: CASSEQGSRNQPQHF.